This TCR beta chain was sequenced for a study of blood T cell repertoires in COVID-19. Assay used: immunoSEQ multiplex PCR; TCRdb lists only in-frame clones, some missing. The table records 120,000 or so clones, 81% of them present only once. The germline CDR1 and CDR2 sequences are MNHEY and SVGAGI. CDR3 length: 13 residues. With V trimmed by 2 bases and J by 8 bases, 5 bases remained unmatched. The sample comprised peripheral blood. The sequence derives from a woman aged 45-59 years with acute or convalescent COVID-19. The V call is TRBV6-5, the J call TRBJ2-5, with 7 nucleotides matching TRBD2. The CDR3 loop reads CASSYGGGSTQYF. The CDR3 coding sequence is TGTGCCAGCAGTTACGGGGGGGGGTCTACCCAGTACTTC.